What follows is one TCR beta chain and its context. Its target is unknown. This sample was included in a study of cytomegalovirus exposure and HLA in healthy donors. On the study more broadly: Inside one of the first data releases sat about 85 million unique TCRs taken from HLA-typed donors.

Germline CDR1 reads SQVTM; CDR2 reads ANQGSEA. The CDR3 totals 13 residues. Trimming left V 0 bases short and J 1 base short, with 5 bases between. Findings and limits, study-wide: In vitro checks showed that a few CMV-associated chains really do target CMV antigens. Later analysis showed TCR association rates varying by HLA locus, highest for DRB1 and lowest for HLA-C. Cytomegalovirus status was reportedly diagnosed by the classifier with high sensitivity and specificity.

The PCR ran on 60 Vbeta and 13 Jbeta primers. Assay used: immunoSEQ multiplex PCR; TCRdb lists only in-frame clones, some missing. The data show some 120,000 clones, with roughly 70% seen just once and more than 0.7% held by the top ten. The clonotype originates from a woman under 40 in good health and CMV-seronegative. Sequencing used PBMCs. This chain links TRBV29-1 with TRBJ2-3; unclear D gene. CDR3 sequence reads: CSVEDPGTDTQYF. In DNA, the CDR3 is TGCAGCGTTGAAGATCCGGGCACAGATACGCAGTATTTT.